This is a list of T cell receptor beta chains from one sample in a study of blood T cell repertoires in COVID-19. Produced via immunoSEQ multiplex PCR; TCRdb's table is partial and in-frame only. The sample consists of about 150,000 clones, approximately 90% of them appearing once. The sample consisted of peripheral blood. Source of these receptors: a man between 45 and 60 years old who had recovered from COVID-19. The CDR3 runs from the conserved cysteine through the conserved F or W. A D gene is named only where the DNA matches it firmly. The size field is filled for only some rows; it gives once, few, many or a size class.

J gene,V gene,clone size,D gene,CDR3 protein,CDR3 DNA
TRBJ2-1,TRBV6-2/TRBV6-3,NA,TRBD1,CASSTGTGQFF,TGTGCCAGCAGTACCGGGACAGGCCAGTTCTTC
TRBJ1-5,TRBV28,NA,NA,CASSLGGSSNQPQHF,TGTGCCAGCAGTTTGGGGGGTTCAAGCAATCAGCCCCAGCATTTT
TRBJ2-7,TRBV6-2/TRBV6-3,NA,NA,CASSRGGFSYEQYF,TGTGCCAGCAGTAGGGGGGGCTTTTCCTACGAGCAGTACTTT
TRBJ1-2,TRBV2,NA,NA,CASSEVIENYGYTF,TGTGCCAGCAGTGAAGTCATAGAGAACTATGGCTACACCTTC
TRBJ1-1,TRBV18,NA,TRBD1,CASSSTGGAGTEAFF,TGTGCCAGCTCAAGCACAGGGGGCGCAGGCACTGAAGCTTTCTTT
TRBJ2-5,TRBV28,once,NA,CASSLGFGQYF,TGTGCCAGCAGTTTAGGTTTCGGCCAGTACTTC
TRBJ2-5,TRBV7-3,NA,NA,CASSFSYGETQYF,TGTGCCAGCAGCTTTTCGTACGGGGAGACCCAGTACTTC
TRBJ2-7,TRBV6-2/TRBV6-3,few,TRBD1,CASSPPGQGGHEQYF,TGTGCCAGCAGTCCCCCCGGACAGGGTGGGCACGAGCAGTACTTC
TRBJ2-7,TRBV5-4,NA,TRBD1,CASSLPGQGSYEQYF,TGTGCCAGCAGCTTGCCCGGACAGGGTTCCTACGAGCAGTACTTC
TRBJ1-2,TRBV6-5,once,NA,CASSYGRSYGYTF,TGTGCCAGCAGTTATGGCAGATCCTATGGCTACACCTTC
TRBJ2-5,TRBV6-5,NA,NA,CATKNGAGRGETQYF,TGTGCCACCAAAAATGGGGCCGGGCGGGGAGAGACCCAGTACTTC
TRBJ2-2,TRBV6-1,NA,TRBD2,CASSEAQGGTGELFF,TGTGCCAGCAGTGAGGCCCAGGGAGGGACCGGGGAGCTGTTTTTT
TRBJ2-2,TRBV9,NA,TRBD2,CASSTAGVDTGELFF,TGTGCCAGCAGCACAGCGGGAGTGGACACCGGGGAGCTGTTTTTT
TRBJ1-1,TRBV11-1,NA,TRBD1,CASRGITGGNTEAFF,TGTGCCAGCAGGGGGATAACAGGGGGGAACACTGAAGCTTTCTTT
TRBJ2-4,TRBV7-9,NA,TRBD1,CASRRGLAKNIQYF,TGTGCCAGCAGAAGGGGGCTAGCCAAAAACATTCAGTACTTC
TRBJ1-2,TRBV6-5,NA,TRBD1,CASSRTGGTGYTF,TGTGCCAGCAGCCGGACAGGGGGTACTGGCTACACCTTC
TRBJ1-2,TRBV5-6,NA,TRBD1,CASSLGGDSLLYGYTF,TGTGCCAGCAGCTTGGGAGGGGACAGTCTACTCTATGGCTACACCTTC
TRBJ2-1,TRBV7-9,NA,NA,CASSPRGPGVYNEQFF,TGTGCCAGCAGCCCCCGCGGTCCGGGGGTCTACAATGAGCAGTTCTTC
TRBJ1-2,TRBV3-1/TRBV3-2,once,TRBD1,CASSQVFPGGHNYGYTF,TGTGCCAGCAGCCAAGTTTTCCCAGGGGGCCATAACTATGGCTACACCTTC
TRBJ2-6,TRBV5-1,NA,TRBD2,CASSLEGGTSGANVLTF,TGCGCCAGCAGCTTAGAGGGAGGGACCTCTGGGGCCAACGTCCTGACTTTC
TRBJ2-2,TRBV5-4,NA,NA,CASSAFNGELFF,TGTGCCAGCAGTGCGTTTAACGGGGAGCTGTTTTTT
TRBJ2-2,TRBV2,NA,NA,CASSSSGNTGELFF,TGTGCCAGCAGCAGTAGCGGGAACACCGGGGAGCTGTTTTTT
TRBJ2-7,TRBV28,NA,NA,CASSYQVYEQYF,TGTGCCAGCAGTTACCAGGTCTACGAGCAGTACTTC
TRBJ2-7,TRBV9,NA,TRBD1,CASSVDRALLSEQYF,TGTGCCAGCAGCGTCGACAGGGCCCTCTTGAGCGAGCAGTACTTC
TRBJ2-7,TRBV7-9,NA,NA,CASSLVISYEQYF,TGTGCCAGCAGCTTAGTTATCTCCTACGAGCAGTACTTC
TRBJ2-5,TRBV6-6,NA,TRBD2,CASSWGLAGPQETQYF,TGTGCCAGCAGCTGGGGACTAGCGGGCCCCCAAGAGACCCAGTACTTC
TRBJ1-5,TRBV6-2/TRBV6-3,NA,TRBD1,CASSGHGTASEYSNQPQHF,TGTGCCAGCAGTGGGCACGGGACAGCGTCCGAATATAGCAATCAGCCCCAGCATTTT
TRBJ2-3,TRBV24-1,NA,NA,CATSDPGYSTDTQYF,TGTGCCACCAGTGACCCCGGGTATAGCACAGATACGCAGTATTTT
TRBJ2-3,TRBV11-2,NA,NA,CASSLGQLSKTDTQYF,TGTGCCAGCAGCTTAGGACAGCTGTCAAAAACAGATACGCAGTATTTT
TRBJ2-3,TRBV27,NA,TRBD2,CASSLLAGREDTQYF,TGTGCCAGCAGTTTACTAGCGGGGAGAGAAGATACGCAGTATTTT
TRBJ1-5,TRBV28,NA,NA,CASSWSQPQHF,TGTGCCAGCAGTTGGAGTCAGCCCCAGCATTTT